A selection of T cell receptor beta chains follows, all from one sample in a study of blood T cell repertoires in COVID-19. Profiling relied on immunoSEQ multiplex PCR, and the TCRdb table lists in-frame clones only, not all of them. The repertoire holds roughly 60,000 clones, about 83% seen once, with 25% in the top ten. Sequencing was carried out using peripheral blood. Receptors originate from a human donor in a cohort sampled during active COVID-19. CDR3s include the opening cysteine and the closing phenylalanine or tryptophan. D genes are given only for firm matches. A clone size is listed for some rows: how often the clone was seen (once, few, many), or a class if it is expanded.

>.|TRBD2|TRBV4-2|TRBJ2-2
CASSPLAGGTGELFF
TGTGCCAGCAGCCCTCTAGCGGGGGGCACCGGGGAGCTGTTTTTT
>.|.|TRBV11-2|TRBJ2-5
CASSLGVTAQETQYF
TGTGCCAGCAGCTTAGGGGTGACAGCTCAAGAGACCCAGTACTTC
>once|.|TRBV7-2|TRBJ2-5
CASSLARYQETQYF
TGTGCCAGCAGCTTAGCCAGATACCAAGAGACCCAGTACTTC
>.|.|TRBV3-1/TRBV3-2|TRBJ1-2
CASSQQGPGYTF
TGTGCCAGCAGCCAACAGGGCCCTGGCTACACCTTC
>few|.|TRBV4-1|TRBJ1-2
CASSQEPRAYGYTF
TGCGCCAGCAGCCAAGAGCCCAGGGCCTATGGCTACACCTTC
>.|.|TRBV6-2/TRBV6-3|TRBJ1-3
CASSLSYSGNTIYF
TGTGCCAGCAGCCTATCTTACTCTGGAAACACCATATATTTT
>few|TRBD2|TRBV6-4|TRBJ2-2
CASSTTIAGTGELFF
TGTGCCAGCTCGACTACCATAGCGGGGACCGGGGAGCTGTTTTTT
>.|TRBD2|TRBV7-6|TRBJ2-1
CASSPLSGRAYEQFF
TGTGCCAGCAGCCCATTGAGCGGGAGGGCTTATGAGCAGTTCTTC
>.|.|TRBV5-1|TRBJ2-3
CASSSQAADTQYF
TGCGCCAGCAGCTCCCAAGCTGCAGATACGCAGTATTTT
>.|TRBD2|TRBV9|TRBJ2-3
CASSVGLAGASTDTQYF
TGTGCCAGCAGCGTAGGTCTAGCGGGGGCGAGCACAGATACGCAGTATTTT
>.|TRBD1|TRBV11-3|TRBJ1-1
CASSGQGLSTEAFF
TGTGCCAGCAGCGGACAGGGTTTAAGCACTGAAGCTTTCTTT
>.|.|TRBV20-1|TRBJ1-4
CSARSEKLFF
TGCAGTGCTAGGAGTGAAAAACTGTTTTTT
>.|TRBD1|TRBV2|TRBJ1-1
CASSDRTGGAVTEAFF
TGTGCCAGCAGTGATCGGACAGGGGGCGCAGTCACTGAAGCTTTCTTT
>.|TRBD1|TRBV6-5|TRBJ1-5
CASTDPRTGLRSQHF
TGTGCCAGCACCGACCCTAGGACAGGGCTTCGGTCCCAGCATTTT
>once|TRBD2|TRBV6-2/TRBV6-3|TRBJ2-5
CASSPGLAGVETQYF
TGTGCCAGCAGTCCGGGACTAGCGGGGGTAGAGACCCAGTACTTC
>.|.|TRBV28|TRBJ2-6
CASSPPGRGGSSGANVLTF
TGTGCCAGCAGCCCCCCAGGAAGGGGTGGCTCATCTGGGGCCAACGTCCTGACTTTC
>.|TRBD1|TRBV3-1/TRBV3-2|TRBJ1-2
CASSQDLTGGYGYTF
TGTGCCAGCAGCCAAGATCTGACAGGGGGATACGGCTACACCTTC
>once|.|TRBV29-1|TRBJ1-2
CSVQVAGGYTF
TGCAGCGTTCAGGTTGCGGGCGGCTACACCTTC
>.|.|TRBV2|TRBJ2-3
CASSEDPWATDTQYF
TGTGCCAGCAGTGAAGACCCTTGGGCCACAGATACGCAGTATTTT
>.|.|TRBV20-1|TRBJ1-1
CSAPSSKAFF
TGCAGTGCCCCGTCGAGCAAAGCTTTCTTT
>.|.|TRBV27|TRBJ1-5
CASSPLQGQPQHF
TGTGCCAGCAGTCCCCTCCAGGGTCAGCCCCAGCATTTT
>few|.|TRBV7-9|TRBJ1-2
CASSFDNNYGYTF
TGTGCCAGCAGCTTCGACAATAACTATGGCTACACCTTC
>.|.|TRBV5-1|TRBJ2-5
CASSLGSGEETQYF
TGCGCCAGCAGCCTAGGCAGCGGAGAAGAGACCCAGTACTTC
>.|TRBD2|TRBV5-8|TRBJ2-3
CASSLASVAAGEGWQCTQYF
TGTGCCAGCAGCTTGGCTTCGGTGGCAGCGGGGGAAGGATGGCAGTGTACGCAGTATTTT
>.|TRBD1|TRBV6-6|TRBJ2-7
CASRGRTGGSYEQYF
TGTGCCAGCAGGGGCCGGACAGGGGGCTCCTACGAGCAGTACTTC
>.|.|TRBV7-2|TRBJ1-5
CASSAQGSNQPQHF
TGTGCCAGCAGCGCCCAGGGCAGCAATCAGCCCCAGCATTTT
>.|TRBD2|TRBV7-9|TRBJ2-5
CASSLALAGASETQYF
TGTGCCAGCAGCTTAGCACTAGCGGGAGCCAGTGAGACCCAGTACTTC
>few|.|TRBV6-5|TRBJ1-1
CASSNRPVGAFF
TGTGCCAGCAGTAACAGGCCCGTGGGAGCTTTCTTT
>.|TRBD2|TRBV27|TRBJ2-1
CASSGLATYNEQFF
TGTGCCAGCAGCGGACTAGCGACCTACAATGAGCAGTTCTTC
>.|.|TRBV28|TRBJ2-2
CASSLIFRELFF
TGTGCCAGCAGTTTAATCTTTAGGGAGCTGTTTTTT
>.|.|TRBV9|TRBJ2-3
CASSAQINPGDTQYF
TGTGCCAGCAGCGCCCAGATCAACCCGGGGGATACGCAGTATTTT
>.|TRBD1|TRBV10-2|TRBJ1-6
CASRGTGSGDSPLHF
TGCGCCAGCCGAGGGACAGGGTCGGGGGATTCACCCCTCCACTTT
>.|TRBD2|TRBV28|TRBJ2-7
CASRAGDYRYEQYF
TGTGCCAGCAGGGCGGGGGACTATCGTTACGAGCAGTACTTC
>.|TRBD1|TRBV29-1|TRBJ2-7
CSVTLGQGGSAEQYF
TGCAGCGTTACGTTAGGACAGGGGGGTTCAGCCGAGCAGTACTTC
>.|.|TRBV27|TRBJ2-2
CASRDRVFTGELFF
TGTGCCAGCAGGGACAGAGTCTTCACCGGGGAGCTGTTTTTT
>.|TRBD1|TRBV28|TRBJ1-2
CASSISGTGGYGYTF
TGTGCCAGCAGTATCTCCGGGACAGGGGGGTATGGCTACACCTTC
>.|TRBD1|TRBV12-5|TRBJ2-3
CASGFGTEEGTDTQYF
TGTGCTAGTGGTTTCGGGACAGAAGAGGGCACAGATACGCAGTATTTT
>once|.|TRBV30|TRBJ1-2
CAWRANNYGYTF
TGTGCCTGGAGGGCCAATAACTATGGCTACACCTTC
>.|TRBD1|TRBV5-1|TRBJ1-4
CASSTGQGGINEKLFF
TGCGCCAGCAGCACTGGACAGGGAGGAATTAACGAAAAACTGTTTTTT
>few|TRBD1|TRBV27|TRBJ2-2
CASSLLWTGGNGGELFF
TGTGCCAGCAGTTTATTATGGACAGGGGGCAACGGCGGGGAGCTGTTTTTT
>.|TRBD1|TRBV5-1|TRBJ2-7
CASSTDPFYRGMVYEQYF
TGCGCCAGCAGCACCGACCCTTTTTACAGGGGAATGGTTTACGAGCAGTACTTC